Listed below are T cell receptor beta chains from one sample, sequenced in a study of cytomegalovirus exposure and HLA in healthy donors. Profiled with immunoSEQ multiplex PCR; TCRdb holds only in-frame clones, not every one. The sample shows some 130,000 clones, approximately 61% of them seen only once. Sequencing was done on a sample of PBMCs. These receptors were collected from a man aged 30 to 39 in good health and CMV-seropositive. CDR3s include the opening cysteine and the closing phenylalanine or tryptophan. Each record gives: D gene, V gene, J gene, clone size, CDR3 protein, CDR3 DNA. A D gene is named only where the DNA matches it firmly. Size values are once, few and many counts, or a class for expanded clones, and some rows have none.

TRBD2	TRBV7-8	TRBJ2-2	.	CASSLAWGLGAGGPPGELFF	TGTGCCAGCAGCTTAGCGTGGGGCCTGGGCGCGGGAGGGCCACCCGGGGAGCTGTTTTTT
TRBD1	TRBV6-1	TRBJ1-5	.	CASSVRQGSNQPQHF	TGTGCCAGCAGTGTTAGACAGGGAAGTAATCAGCCCCAGCATTTT
.	TRBV5-8	TRBJ1-1	.	CASSLGGRRNTEAFF	TGTGCCAGCAGCTTGGGGGGCCGGAGGAACACTGAAGCTTTCTTT
.	TRBV9	TRBJ2-7	.	CASSPGTYPAEQYF	TGTGCCAGCAGCCCAGGGACTTACCCAGCAGAGCAGTACTTC
.	TRBV19	TRBJ2-1	.	CASSITGGQISYNEQFF	TGTGCCAGTAGTATAACCGGGGGACAGATCTCCTACAATGAGCAGTTCTTC
.	TRBV19	TRBJ2-1	.	CASSLLYSGYNEQFF	TGTGCCAGTAGTCTCCTTTATAGCGGCTACAATGAGCAGTTCTTC
.	TRBV29-1	TRBJ2-7	.	CSARGTGITYEQYF	TGCAGCGCCAGGGGAACAGGGATTACCTACGAGCAGTACTTC
.	TRBV29-1	TRBJ2-7	few	CSVDSGIHEQYF	TGCAGCGTTGACTCAGGGATCCACGAGCAGTACTTC
.	TRBV5-4	TRBJ2-5	few	CANTRAPKRCLVLETQYF	TGTGCCAACACTAGAGCCCCGAAAAGGTGTCTGGTTCTGGAGACCCAGTACTTC
.	TRBV5-8	TRBJ2-1	few	CASSLGTNHNEQFF	TGTGCCAGCAGCTTGGGGACTAATCACAATGAGCAGTTCTTC
.	TRBV4-1	TRBJ2-7	few	CASSQDGTPTREQYF	TGCGCCAGCAGCCAAGACGGGACACCCACTAGGGAGCAGTACTTC
TRBD1	TRBV28	TRBJ1-2	.	CASRPDRGLSYGYTF	TGTGCCAGCAGACCCGACAGGGGGCTGAGCTATGGCTACACCTTC
TRBD2	TRBV19	TRBJ2-3	few	CASSGRITDTQYF	TGTGCCAGTAGCGGGAGGATCACAGATACGCAGTATTTT
.	TRBV6-5	TRBJ1-5	.	CASSTRGNQPQHF	TGTGCCAGCAGTACACGGGGGAATCAGCCCCAGCATTTT
.	TRBV5-6	TRBJ1-2	.	CASSLYAAHYGYTF	TGTGCCAGCAGCTTGTATGCGGCCCACTATGGCTACACCTTC